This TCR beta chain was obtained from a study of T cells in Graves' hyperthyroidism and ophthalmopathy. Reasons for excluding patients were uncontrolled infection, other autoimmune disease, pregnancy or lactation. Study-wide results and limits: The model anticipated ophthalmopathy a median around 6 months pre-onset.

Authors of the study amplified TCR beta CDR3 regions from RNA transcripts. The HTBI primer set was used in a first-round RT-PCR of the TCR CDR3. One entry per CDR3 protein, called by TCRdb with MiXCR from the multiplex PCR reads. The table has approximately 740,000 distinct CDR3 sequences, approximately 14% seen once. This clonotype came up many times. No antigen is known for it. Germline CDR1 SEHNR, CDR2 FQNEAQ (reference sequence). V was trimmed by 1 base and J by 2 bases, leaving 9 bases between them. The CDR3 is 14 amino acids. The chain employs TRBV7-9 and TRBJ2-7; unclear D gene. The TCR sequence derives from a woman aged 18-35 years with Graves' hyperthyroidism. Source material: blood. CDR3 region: CASSLDGRPYEQYF. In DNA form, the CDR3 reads TGTGCCAGCAGCTTAGATGGCAGACCCTACGAGCAGTACTTC.